This T cell receptor (beta chain) was documented in a study of CD8+CD57+ T cells in acquired aplastic anemia. Study at large: DNA from sorted CD4+ and CD8+ cells averaged roughly 3.2 ug.

The V segment lost 7 bases and the J segment 4 bases; nucleotides outside the gene matches: 4. The CDR3 is 13 residues long. Germline lookup yields CDR1 DFQATT and CDR2 SNEGSKA (reference sequence). The template used for profiling TCR beta VDJ and CDR3 was genomic DNA. TCRdb passed the reads through MiXCR, listing each CDR3 protein once. The sample has 200,000 or so distinct CDR3 sequences, under 70% seen once. The receptor comes from a human donor with severe aplastic anemia or a healthy control (not recorded which). The V and J genes are TRBV20-1 and TRBJ2-1; TRBD2 aligns across 10 bases. The sequenced sample consisted of sorted CD4+, CD8+, or CD8+CD57+ T cells (not recorded which) from PBMCs. CDR3 DNA sequence: TGCAGTGGAGCGGGGGGGCTATACAATGAGCAGTTCTTC. Translation: CSGAGGLYNEQFF.